The text below deals with one T cell receptor (beta chain). The antigen it recognizes is unknown. Base-call qualities are not available, and no considerably larger clone is one nucleotide away. The CDR3 covers 16 residues, taking in both the cysteine and the phenylalanine. Kept here is only the CDR3 DNA, which spans 48 bases and is read in frame from base 1. V ends up 5 bases short and J 5 bases short, with an unmatched junction base count of 11. As encoded in the germline V gene, CDR1 is SGHDN while CDR2 is FVKESK. This entry belongs to a study of regulatory T cells in long-lasting Graves disease (dated by TCRdb to the early 2020s). Regarding the study in general: Newly diagnosed Graves' disease patients had taken antithyroid drugs for less than 3 months. The study was registered as a clinical trial and conducted in China. Patients with persistent Graves' disease were compared with patients with newly diagnosed Graves' disease using TCR sequencing and RNA sequencing of peripheral blood. TCR sequencing covered about 13 persistent and approximately 20 newly diagnosed Graves' disease patients, some 33 samples in total. The research as a whole found: The authors acknowledged the small sample size as a limitation that may reduce accuracy. Only peripheral blood was studied, because thyroid tissue, the primary lesion, was inaccessible. More public clonotypes were shared among persistent patients (under 3,000) than among newly diagnosed patients (more than 900). Only the TCR beta chain was sequenced and analyzed. Lower TCR Shannon entropy and fewer highly expanded clones were observed in persistent Graves' disease patients than in newly diagnosed patients, which suggested clonal expansion. TRBV28, TRBJ1-2 and TRBJ2-5 were preferentially used in persistent disease, while TRBV20-1 and TRBJ2-1 were favored in newly diagnosed disease.

Taken with the paper, the label for time point translates to: newly diagnosed GD, antithyroid drugs for less than 3 months. RNA was extracted from PBMCs in TRIzol for both TCR sequencing and RNA sequencing. The diagnosis of Graves' disease was made according to American Thyroid Association guidelines. Patients for the study were recruited at an endocrinology department in Xi'an, China. From each patient, around 9.3 milliliters of peripheral blood was collected into an EDTA anticoagulant tube. PBMCs were isolated by Ficoll Paque Plus density gradient separation without further T cell sorting. RNA quality was checked with an Agilent 2100 Bioanalyzer and agarose gel, and concentration with a NanoDrop 2000. Libraries were constructed by multiplex PCR. Sequenced using an Illumina HiSeq 4000. iRepertoire HTBI primers and Arm-PCR amplification of CDR3 regions were used to construct TCR beta libraries. Gel purification was performed on PCR products prior to sequencing. On the study's bioinformatics: A total of fewer than 80 TRBV and under 15 TRBJ segments were identified across samples and were used for gene usage analysis of CDR3 amino acid clonotypes. COPE and FqMerger were used to merge the filtered high-quality paired reads into contigs. Contigs were aligned with BLAST to IMGT TRBV, TRBD and TRBJ reference genes, and CDR3 was defined per IMGT. Any clonotype with a frequency above 0.1% was counted as a highly expanded clone. Repertoire diversity was measured by Shannon entropy, and V-J evenness by the Gini coefficient. A clonotype found in more than one individual was treated as public. TCRdb itself trimmed the public reads at Q25 with fastp, ran MiXCR and retained productive beta chains. Each entry is one CDR3 protein sequence, shown with its most common DNA and genes. The V and J calls were determined by TCRdb, not by the authors. Within this sample are over 200,000 distinct CDR3 sequences, with approximately 20% of them counted one time only. The ten biggest clones cover roughly a fifth of the sample.

This TCR was sampled from a female donor with Graves disease. Recombination linked TRBV14 to TRBJ2-1, with 8 bases aligning to TRBD2. The sequencing here drew on peripheral blood mononuclear cells (PBMCs), taken at new diagnosis, from a patient treated with antithyroid drugs. The CDR3 region has the sequence CASSLIGSGGHNEQFF. The bases are TGTGCCAGCAGCTTAATCGGGTCGGGAGGGCACAATGAGCAGTTCTTC.